This TCR beta chain came from a study of T cells in Graves' hyperthyroidism and ophthalmopathy (dated by TCRdb to between 2018 and 2021). With respect to the entire study: Peripheral blood samples were taken at the time of initial diagnosis, prior to any treatment. Once sampling was done, hyperthyroidism patients were given methimazole at a starting dose of 30 mg daily, whereas ophthalmopathy patients were given high-dose intravenous methylprednisolone. A discovery cohort of about a hundred patients, approximately 45 with Graves' ophthalmopathy and 55 to 60 with stable Graves' hyperthyroidism, was used to find distinguishing TCR V-J signatures. The study also compared thyroid tissue and blood T-cell repertoires from roughly six Graves' hyperthyroidism patients. The approximately 100 discovery patients were divided at random into training and test sets in a 7:3 ratio. Prospective prediction of ophthalmopathy was tested in an independent validation cohort consisting of fewer than 20 hyperthyroidism patients and over 15 patients who later progressed to ophthalmopathy. The paper describes TCR Vbeta CDR3 sequencing of fewer than 150 peripheral blood samples, made up of 43 ophthalmopathy patients, 70 to 75 hyperthyroidism patients and about 17 progressor patients. The paper as a whole reports these results and caveats: No statistical method was used to set the sample size in advance, and investigators knew the group allocation. A 13 V-J signature model separated ophthalmopathy from stable hyperthyroidism, with over 85% sensitivity and roughly 81% specificity in cross-validation and 80%/75% in testing. Blood samples also contained most of the expanded thyroid clonotypes (frequency above 0.001), which suggests that blood repertoires may reflect thyroid immune responses. In validation, progression to ophthalmopathy was predicted by the model with approximately 67% sensitivity and 72% to 80% specificity, a median of 6.5 months before onset.

This clonotype came up many times. It lacks a known antigen. No clone much larger than this one lies a single base away; base qualities are absent. TCR beta CDR3 regions were amplified from RNA transcripts. For the first round of RT-PCR on the TCR CDR3, the HTBI primer set was used together with the Qiagen OneStep RT-PCR kit. Libraries were constructed in a second round of multiplex PCR, after which size selection and purification were performed. The libraries were sequenced on an Illumina HiSeq2000 using paired-end 100 bp reads. As for how the authors treated the data: SOAPnuke was used to process the raw data, throwing out any read that contained adapters or uncalled bases, had a mean Phred below 15, or lacked an exact constant-primer or identifier match. High-quality paired reads were merged using COPE v1.2.5, and each unique nucleotide sequence was defined as a clonotype. MiTCR v1.1 was used to align clonotypes to the IMGT TRBV, TRBD and TRBJ reference segments. The analysis included only V-J combinations with a frequency above 0.0001, which together covered roughly 99% of the repertoires. The TCS score was defined as F50 (clonal expansion) divided by E x V (chaos), with BLOSUM62-based TCRdist calculated between CDR3 peptides within each V-J. Welch's t-statistics and random forest reduced around 510 V-J features to 10 to 15, which were used in a naive Bayes classifier (R e1071). TCRdb reworked the public reads: Q25 trimming with fastp, MiXCR clone assembly, productive beta chains retained. Entries are consolidated by CDR3 protein sequence, retaining the most common genes and DNA. These V and J calls rely on TCRdb rather than the paper's analysis. The sample table holds around 99,000 distinct CDR3 sequences, of which 16% were seen once. 42% of the sample is in the top ten clones.

Graves' hyperthyroidism was defined as stable when no progression to ophthalmopathy occurred over 18 months of follow-up. Hyperthyroidism patients were aged 18 to 65 years and newly diagnosed, with disease duration of less than 2 months. Exclusion was applied to patients with uncontrolled infections, other autoimmune diseases, pregnancy or lactation. Diagnoses were based on clinical symptoms, serum thyroxine and TRAb, thyroid ultrasound and orbital computed tomography. Ficoll-Paque density gradient centrifugation was used to isolate PBMCs from around 10 ml of fresh peripheral blood. Total RNA was extracted using Trizol reagent, and RNA quality was assessed on an Agilent 2100 Bioanalyzer. Material for sequencing was blood. The TCR originated in a woman between 50 and 59 years old with Graves' hyperthyroidism.

The CDR3 corresponds to CASRGPATDTQYF. The sequenced DNA: TGTGCCAGCAGAGGACCAGCTACAGATACGCAGTATTTT. The chain joins TRBV2 to TRBJ2-3; the D gene cannot be resolved reliably. V is shortened by 6 bases, J by 3 bases, and the region joining them spans 10 bases. The CDR3 spans 13 residues, from the cysteine through the phenylalanine. The CDR3 DNA has 39 bases and is translated from base 1. The germline V gene supplies CDR1 SNHLY and CDR2 FYNNEI.